The source of this TCR beta chain is a study of T cells in Graves' hyperthyroidism and ophthalmopathy. The length of the CDR3 is 18 residues. In germline, CDR1 is MNHEY, CDR2 SMNVEV (reference sequence). V lost 6 bases to trimming and J lost 2 bases; unmatched junction nucleotides: 11. The study defined stable Graves' hyperthyroidism as no ophthalmopathy progression within 18 months. Exclusion of patients followed from uncontrolled infection, other autoimmune disease, pregnancy or lactation. In making diagnoses, clinical symptoms, serum thyroxine and TRAb, thyroid ultrasound and orbital computed tomography were all used. The CDR3 regions of TCR beta were amplified from RNA transcripts. Carried out on the TCR CDR3, a first-round RT-PCR used the HTBI primer set. MiXCR was run by TCRdb on the multiplex PCR reads, yielding one entry per CDR3 protein. The sample has about 480,000 distinct CDR3 sequences, roughly an eighth seen once.

Ten or more counts support this clonotype. The genes are TRBV27 and TRBJ2-3; 13 positions match TRBD2. The sample taken for sequencing was blood. The receptor's source is a woman aged 18-30 years with Graves' hyperthyroidism. For the CDR3, the DNA is TGTGCCAGCAGATGGGGACTAGCGGGATGGATCGTCACAGATACGCAGTATTTT. Amino acid sequence: CASRWGLAGWIVTDTQYF.